This TCR beta chain was obtained from a study of shared clonotypes between healthy human individuals. TCRdb keeps only in-frame clones here, not all; method: immunoSEQ multiplex PCR. The sample lists approximately 530,000 clones, approximately 95% occurring once. The trim removed 4 bases at V and 4 bases at J, leaving 10 bases unmatched. The CDR3 has 15 amino acids. Germline CDR1 reads LNHDA; CDR2 reads SQIVND (reference sequence). The clonotype was recovered from a woman aged 25 to 45 in good health. The sequenced sample consisted of naive CD4+ T cells sorted from blood. Subset here: CD45RA+ positively selected. The V and J genes are TRBV19 and TRBJ2-7; 7 bases line up with TRBD1. The DNA for the CDR3 is TGTGCCAGTAGTACCTCCGGGACAGCCGTATACGAGCAGTACTTC. The encoded protein is CASSTSGTAVYEQYF.